What follows are 24 T cell receptor beta chains derived from one specimen sequenced in a study of control samples from healthy donors and cancer patients. TCRdb's copy holds only in-frame clones and misses some; the assay was immunoSEQ multiplex PCR. This table has about 60,000 clones, 90% appearing once. Sequencing was done on a sample of PBMCs. The receptor source for this set is a woman between 50 and 59 years old with colorectal cancer.

This chain uses TRBV6-5 with TRBJ1-1; no reliable D call. From germline, CDR1 is MNHEY and CDR2 SVGAGI. V was cut by 3 bases and J by 1 base, with 6 bases left in between. This CDR3 is 13 amino acids long. The DNA of the CDR3 is TGTGCCAGCAGTTATCAGAGGAACACTGAAGCTTTCTTT. Amino acids: CASSYQRNTEAFF.

To note about this clone: Germline and junction disagree at one end, which may indicate a read error. The V call is TRBV9, the J call TRBJ2-7; D not certain. CDR1 and CDR2 (germline): SGDLS, YYNGEE. The CDR3 spans 9 residues. CDR3 bases: TGTGCCAGCACCTACGGGCAGTACTTC. Its translation is CASTYGQYF.

V is TRBV25-1 and J is TRBJ2-2; tentative D call: TRBD2 (5 bases). CDR3 size: 15 residues. V was clipped by 2 bases and J by 3 bases, with 10 bases between them. Germline values: CDR1 MGHDK, CDR2 SYGVNS. The DNA for the CDR3 is TGTGCCAGCAGTGAAACCCTAGCCGACACCGGGGAGCTGTTTTTT. Its protein product is CASSETLADTGELFF.

This clone was picked up a small number of times. V and J are TRBV12-5 and TRBJ1-5; TRBD1 matches at 8 bases. The CDR3 consists of 16 residues. J gave up 5 bases and V 0 bases, and 6 bases lay outside the gene matches. Germline values: CDR1 LGHNT, CDR2 FRNRAP. In nucleotides, the CDR3 is TGTGCTAGTGGTTTGGTACATTCAGGGGGCGATCAGCCCCAGCATTTT. Encoded protein: CASGLVHSGGDQPQHF.

This clone appeared once. The chain joins TRBV4-2 to TRBJ2-5; TRBD2 matches 7 bases. V was clipped by 5 bases and J by 4 bases; unmatched bases: 10. The CDR3 has 15 amino acids. From germline, CDR1 is LGHNA and CDR2 YNFKEQ. CDR3 in DNA: TGTGCCAGCAGCGTGAGTGGGCCGGGAGGAGAGACCCAGTACTTC. Protein product: CASSVSGPGGETQYF.

The chain recombines TRBV10-3 with TRBJ1-1; 7 positions match TRBD1. With 6 bases clipped from V and 1 base from J, the junction kept 5 bases outside the gene matches. The germline V gene encodes CDR1 ENHRY and CDR2 SYGVKD. CDR3 length equals 14 residues. CDR3 amino acids: CAIRRTGENTEAFF. DNA of the CDR3: TGTGCCATCAGACGAACAGGGGAGAACACTGAAGCTTTCTTT.

This clone came up a few times. The chain links TRBV4-1 to TRBJ2-1; no firm D call. V was trimmed by 11 bases and J by 4 bases, leaving 6 bases between them. Per the germline V gene, CDR1 is MGHRA and CDR2 is YSYEKL. This CDR3 contains 10 residues. CDR3 bases: TGCGCCCGCAAGTACAATGAGCAGTTCTTC. Translating gives CARKYNEQFF.

The chain joins TRBV9 to TRBJ2-2; D not resolved. The germline V gene encodes CDR1 SGDLS and CDR2 YYNGEE. V was pared by 4 bases and J by 1 base, with 11 bases between. The CDR3 length is 15 residues. The DNA of the CDR3 is TGTGCCAGCAGCCCCGGGCATAGGAACACCGGGGAGCTGTTTTTT. Its translation is CASSPGHRNTGELFF.

The rearrangement uses TRBV6-5 and TRBJ1-1; unclear D gene. CDR1 is MNHEY and CDR2 is SVGAGI in the germline V gene. V was shortened by 2 bases and J by 0 bases, with 4 bases between the two germline ends. The CDR3 extends over 13 amino acids. CDR3 sequence (DNA): TGTGCCAGCAGTTACCCAGTGAACACTGAAGCTTTCTTT. Amino acid sequence: CASSYPVNTEAFF.

The gene calls are TRBV7-6 and TRBJ2-7, with 8 bases that match TRBD2. CDR3 length: 16 residues. V was pared by 7 bases and J by 2 bases, with 13 bases of the junction left unmatched. The germline V gene has CDR1 SGHVS and CDR2 FNYEAQ. The CDR3 coding sequence is TGTGCCAGCACCCTGAACGGGCGGGAGGCCACCTACGAGCAGTACTTC. Encoded protein: CASTLNGREATYEQYF.

The chain has TRBV28 and TRBJ2-7; 7 bases fit TRBD2. Germline lookup yields CDR1 MDHEN and CDR2 SYDVKM. Unmatched junction bases numbered 6, after V lost 8 bases and J lost 2 bases. This CDR3 is built from 13 residues. The chain's CDR3 is CASLRREPYEQYF. The DNA for the CDR3 is TGTGCCAGCTTGCGGCGGGAGCCCTACGAGCAGTACTTC. Using reference TRBV28 and TRBJ2-7 for the parts outside the CDR3, the full variable domain is DVKVTQSSRYLVKRTGEKVFLECVQDMDHENMFWYRQDPGLGLRLIYFSYDVKMKEKGDIPEGYSVSREKKERFSLILESASTNQTSMYLCASLRREPYEQYFGPGTRLTVT.

This chain uses TRBV4-1 with TRBJ1-1; TRBD1 might be the D (5 bases). Trimming stripped 11 bases from V and 3 bases from J, with 13 bases between. The germline V gene encodes CDR1 MGHRA and CDR2 YSYEKL. The CDR3 is made up of 12 amino acids. The CDR3 DNA sequence: TGCGCCTCCTCCGTAGGGGACACTGAAGCTTTCTTT. Its protein product is CASSVGDTEAFF.

Of note for this clone: The junction departs from germline at one end; a sequencing error may be responsible. The chain uses TRBV2 and TRBJ2-4; 9 bases agree with TRBD1. Germline V CDR1 and CDR2: SNHLY, FYNNEI. The CDR3 extends over 13 amino acids. The CDR3 loop reads CAGRDREKNIQYF. DNA for the CDR3: TGTGCCGGCAGGGACAGGGAGAAAAACATTCAGTACTTC. The full variable domain, completed using reference TRBV2 and TRBJ2-4, is EPEVTQTPSHQVTQMGQEVILRCVPISNHLYFYWYRQILGQKVEFLVSFYNNEISEKSEIFDDQFSVERPDGSNFTLKIRSTKLEDSAMYFCAGRDREKNIQYFGAGTRLSVL.

The table lists this clone with a count of one. V usage is TRBV6-6 and J usage is TRBJ2-7; 11 positions agree with TRBD1. V gave up 0 bases and J gave up 9 bases; unmatched junction bases: 7. The CDR3 covers 15 residues. The germline CDR1 and CDR2 sequences are MNHNY and SVGAGI (reference sequence). CDR3 bases: TGTGCCAGCAGTTACTCGGGACAGGGGGGGGTCGGGCAGTACTTC. As protein: CASSYSGQGGVGQYF.

The V gene is TRBV19, the J gene TRBJ2-1, with 10 bases that match TRBD1. The CDR3 is 16 amino acids. Germline lookup yields CDR1 LNHDA and CDR2 SQIVND (reference sequence). After removal of 5 bases from V and 7 bases from J, the junction contained 11 bases not matched to a gene. The CDR3 here is CASSLQSGTGENEQFF. In nucleotides, the CDR3 is TGTGCCAGTAGTCTTCAATCCGGGACAGGGGAAAATGAGCAGTTCTTC. The variable domain in full, completed from reference TRBV19 and TRBJ2-1, reads DGGITQSPKYLFRKEGQNVTLSCEQNLNHDAMYWYRQDPGQGLRLIYYSQIVNDFQKGDIAEGYSVSREKKESFPLTVTSAQKNPTAFYLCASSLQSGTGENEQFFGPGTRLTVL.

The V gene is TRBV6-2 or TRBV6-3, the J gene TRBJ1-2; no firm D call. Germline CDR1 MNHEY, CDR2 SVGEGT. V was trimmed by 2 bases and J by 7 bases, leaving 5 bases between them. The CDR3 has 11 amino acids. The DNA of the CDR3 is TGTGCCAGCAGTTACGGCGTTGGCTACACCTTC. It translates to CASSYGVGYTF.

The chain recombines TRBV24-1 with TRBJ1-1; TRBD1 is a possible D gene (6 bases). The germline V and J ends were trimmed by 4 bases and 4 bases, with 18 bases remaining between them. The CDR3 extends over 16 amino acids. Germline CDR1 reads KGHDR; CDR2 reads SFDVKD. CDR3 region: CATSEHPRGELTEAFF. Written as DNA, the CDR3 is TGTGCCACCAGTGAACACCCGAGGGGGGAACTCACTGAAGCTTTCTTT.

This chain links TRBV5-1 with TRBJ2-1, with a tentative D call TRBD1 (7 bases). V gave up 4 bases and J gave up 5 bases, with 19 bases separating them. The germline V gene has CDR1 SGHRS and CDR2 YFSETQ. This CDR3 has 16 amino acids. CDR3 in amino acids: CASSPRQGGINNEQFF. Here the CDR3 DNA reads TGCGCCAGCAGCCCGCGACAGGGCGGGATCAACAATGAGCAGTTCTTC.

This chain connects TRBV28 to TRBJ1-2; unclear D gene. Germline V gene sequence: CDR1 MDHEN, CDR2 SYDVKM. The CDR3 spans 12 residues. The ends were cut back, 2 bases at V and 8 bases at J, with 9 bases in the middle. CDR3 amino acids: CASSLNRQGYTF. The CDR3 DNA reads TGTGCCAGCAGTTTAAACCGGCAAGGCTACACCTTC.

This clone was counted a few times. This chain uses TRBV6-5 with TRBJ1-2, with TRBD1 matching 9 bases. CDR1 MNHEY and CDR2 SVGAGI come from the germline V gene. Trimming at V came to 2 bases and at J to 3 bases, leaving 4 bases not matched to a gene. The CDR3 is 15 residues long. CDR3 in DNA: TGTGCCAGCAGTTACGGGGGACAGGGCTACTATGGCTACACCTTC. Translating gives CASSYGGQGYYGYTF.

This clone appeared a single time. This chain links TRBV9 with TRBJ2-7, with 8 positions matching TRBD1. This CDR3 is built from 15 residues. Germline lookup yields CDR1 SGDLS and CDR2 YYNGEE. J was trimmed by 5 bases and V by 0 bases; bases with no gene match: 7. CDR3 region: CASSVEGQGSDEQYF. The CDR3 nucleotides read TGTGCCAGCAGCGTAGAAGGACAGGGTAGCGACGAGCAGTACTTC.

V is TRBV11-2 and J is TRBJ2-5; 11 bases map to TRBD2. The V gene's germline CDR1 is SGHAT and CDR2 FQNNGV. CDR3 length equals 15 residues. The V and J ends lost 4 bases and 4 bases, in that order; junction bases with no gene match: 5. CDR3: CASSSPTSGIETQYF. CDR3 DNA sequence: TGTGCCAGCAGCTCACCGACTAGCGGGATAGAGACCCAGTACTTC.

The chain has TRBV30 and TRBJ1-1, with D possibly being TRBD1 (6 bases). The CDR3 is made up of 14 amino acids. Germline values: CDR1 GTSNPN, CDR2 SVGIG (reference sequence). Trimming shortened V by 1 base and J by 5 bases, and 14 bases separated the two germline ends. CDR3 in DNA: TGTGCCTGGAGTGGATTGGGGGCAGGTACTGAAGCTTTCTTT. This sequence encodes CAWSGLGAGTEAFF.

Only one count was recorded for this clone. The chain joins TRBV27 to TRBJ1-2; 8 bases fit TRBD1. The CDR3 is 16 residues long. Germline CDR1 MNHEY, CDR2 SMNVEV (reference sequence). With 6 bases clipped from V and 4 bases from J, the junction kept 13 bases outside the gene matches. The CDR3 DNA reads as TGTGCCAGCAGCCCAACTAACGCACAGGGGGGCTATGGCTACACCTTC. This gives the protein CASSPTNAQGGYGYTF.